Listed here are 5 T cell receptor beta chains from one sample, sequenced in a study of cytomegalovirus exposure and HLA in healthy donors. Primers: 60 Vbeta forward and 13 Jbeta reverse. Assay used: immunoSEQ multiplex PCR; TCRdb lists only in-frame clones, some missing. The sample yields approximately 200,000 clones, about 77% seen once. Sequenced sample: PBMCs. The receptors here all came from a man aged 25 to 40 in good health and CMV-seropositive.

The V call is TRBV4-1, the J call TRBJ2-5; 11 nucleotides align to TRBD2. The J call may be mistaken, given a closer DNA end match to TRBJ2-7. Looked up from germline, CDR1 is MGHRA and CDR2 is YSYEKL. This CDR3 is 14 amino acids long. The CDR3 is CASSRLAGNYEQYF. As DNA, the CDR3 is TGCGCCAGCAGCCGACTAGCGGGGAACTACGAGCAGTACTTC.

This clone was observed once. The V call is TRBV7-2, the J call TRBJ2-5; TRBD2 matches 10 bases. There are 17 residues in the CDR3. Trimming at V came to 1 base and at J to 2 bases, leaving 7 bases not matched to a gene. Looked up from germline, CDR1 is SGHTA and CDR2 is FQGNSA. CDR3 DNA: TGTGCCAGCAGCTTAGGAGCGGGGGGGGTCCAACAAGAGACCCAGTACTTC. This codes for CASSLGAGGVQQETQYF.

This clone was found a few times. The CDR3 coding sequence is TGTGCCAGCAATGCAGGGGGGCCCTACGAGCAGTACTTC. It encodes CASNAGGPYEQYF. This sequence joins TRBV7-8 and TRBJ2-7, with D possibly matching TRBD1 (7 bases). Between the trimmed V and J ends, which lost 7 bases and 2 bases, there was a span of 12 bases. CDR1 and CDR2 (germline): SGHVS, FQNEAQ. CDR3 length: 13 residues. The whole variable domain, filled in from reference TRBV7-8 and TRBJ2-7, reads GAGVSQSPRYKVAKRGQDVALRCDPISGHVSLFWYQQALGQGPEFLTYFQNEAQLDKSGLPSDRFFAERPEGSVSTLKIQRTQQEDSAVYLCASNAGGPYEQYFGPGTRLTVT.

The chain has TRBV4-3 and TRBJ2-7, with D possibly matching TRBD1 (6 bases). This CDR3 spans 18 amino acids. Germline V lookup: CDR1 LGHNA, CDR2 YSLEER. The V gene lost 0 bases and the J gene lost 0 bases, with 18 bases spanning the gap. DNA of the CDR3: TGCGCCAGCAGCCAAGAAGTTGTACGGGACACCGACTCCTACGAGCAGTACTTC. This translates into CASSQEVVRDTDSYEQYF.

V usage is TRBV4-3 and J usage is TRBJ1-3; 8 nucleotides line up with TRBD1. V trimming: 1 base; J trimming: 4 bases; junction bases outside the gene matches: 9. Germline lookup yields CDR1 LGHNA and CDR2 YSLEER. The CDR3 has 17 amino acids. CDR3 in DNA: TGCGCCAGCAGCCAAGTCGGCCAGGGGGCGCTCGGAAACACCATATATTTT. Translated, it gives CASSQVGQGALGNTIYF.